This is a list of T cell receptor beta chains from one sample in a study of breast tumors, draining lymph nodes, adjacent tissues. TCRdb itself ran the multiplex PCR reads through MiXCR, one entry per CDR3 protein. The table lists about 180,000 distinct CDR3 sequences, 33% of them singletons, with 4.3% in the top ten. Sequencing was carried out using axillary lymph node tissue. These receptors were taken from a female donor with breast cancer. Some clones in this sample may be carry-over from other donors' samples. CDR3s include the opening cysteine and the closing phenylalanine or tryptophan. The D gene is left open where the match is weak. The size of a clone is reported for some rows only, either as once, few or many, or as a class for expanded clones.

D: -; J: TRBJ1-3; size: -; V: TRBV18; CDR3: CASSQTPEGNTIYF; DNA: TGTGCCAGCTCACAGACACCCGAAGGGAACACCATATATTTT
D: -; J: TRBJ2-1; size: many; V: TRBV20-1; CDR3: CSARDRGPADSYNEQFF; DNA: TGCAGTGCTAGAGATCGGGGTCCGGCGGACTCCTACAATGAGCAGTTCTTC
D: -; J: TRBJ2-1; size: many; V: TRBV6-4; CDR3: CASSVRGLSSPNEQFF; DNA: TGTGCCAGCAGTGTCCGGGGTCTATCTTCTCCCAATGAGCAGTTCTTC
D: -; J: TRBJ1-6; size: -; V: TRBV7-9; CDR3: CASIISAGHPNSPLHF; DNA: TGTGCCAGCATCATATCAGCGGGACACCCAAATTCACCCCTCCACTTT
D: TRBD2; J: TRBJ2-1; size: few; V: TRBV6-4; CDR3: CARGLAGGPRINPYNEQFF; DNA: TGTGCCAGGGGACTAGCGGGAGGGCCTAGGATAAATCCCTACAATGAGCAGTTCTTC
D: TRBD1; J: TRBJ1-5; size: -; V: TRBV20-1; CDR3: CSARDTGTGGNQPQHF; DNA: TGCAGTGCTAGAGATACCGGGACAGGGGGCAATCAGCCCCAGCATTTT
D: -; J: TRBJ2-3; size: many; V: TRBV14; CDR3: CASSQPLDGSTDTQYF; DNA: TGTGCCAGCAGCCAACCATTAGACGGTAGCACAGATACGCAGTATTTT
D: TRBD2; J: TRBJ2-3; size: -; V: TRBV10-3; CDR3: CAIRGASGTSTDTQYF; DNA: TGTGCCATCAGGGGGGCTAGCGGGACTAGCACAGATACGCAGTATTTT
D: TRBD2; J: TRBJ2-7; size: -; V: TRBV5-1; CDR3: CASSLGAGETYEQHF; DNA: TGCGCCAGCAGCTTAGGGGCGGGGGAGACCTACGAGCAGCACTTC
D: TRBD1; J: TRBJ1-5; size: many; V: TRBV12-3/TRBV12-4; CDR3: CASSFGTGEAQHF; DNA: TGTGCCAGCAGTTTCGGGACAGGGGAAGCCCAGCATTTT